This T cell receptor (beta chain) was sequenced during a study of cytomegalovirus exposure and HLA in healthy donors. Primers: 60 Vbeta forward and 13 Jbeta reverse. Sequenced by immunoSEQ multiplex PCR; TCRdb stores in-frame clones only, minus some. The table shows about 170,000 clones, with under 85% occurring only once. Sequencing was done on a sample of PBMCs. This sequence was found in a female donor in good health and CMV-seronegative.

The CDR3 DNA reads as TGTGCCAGTAGTACGGGACAGGGGACGAACACTGAAGCTTTCTTT. Amino acid sequence: CASSTGQGTNTEAFF. V usage is TRBV19 and J usage is TRBJ1-1; 10 nucleotides line up with TRBD1. CDR1 is LNHDA, CDR2 SQIVND, per germline (reference sequence). With 4 bases clipped from V and 1 base from J, the junction kept 3 bases outside the gene matches. The CDR3 is 15 amino acids.